One T cell receptor beta chain is described in this entry. Its specificity is unknown. This entry belongs to a study of blood T cells in healthy people across ages. Findings and limits, study-wide: It was held that the diversity estimates obtained from one million T cells were underestimates.

A J-beta primer mix and a sample-barcoded 5' primer were used in a second PCR of roughly 7 to 12 cycles. No fewer than 2.5 million CDR3-containing paired-end reads came from each sample. MiXCR was run by TCRdb on the 5' RACE reads, yielding one entry per CDR3 protein. The profile shows about 760,000 distinct CDR3 sequences, 56% of them singletons. V gave up 2 bases and J gave up 2 bases, with 16 bases separating them. From germline, CDR1 is ENHRY and CDR2 SYGVKD. CDR3 length: 17 residues. Around 10 milliliters of peripheral blood were drawn from each donor. The receptor was isolated from a man in his forties in good health. Sequenced sample: blood. The rearrangement links TRBV10-3 to TRBJ2-1; possibly TRBD2 for D (6 bases). Here the CDR3 reads CAISEGWGVAAYNEQFF. The CDR3 coding sequence is TGTGCCATCAGTGAGGGGTGGGGGGTAGCGGCCTACAATGAGCAGTTCTTC.